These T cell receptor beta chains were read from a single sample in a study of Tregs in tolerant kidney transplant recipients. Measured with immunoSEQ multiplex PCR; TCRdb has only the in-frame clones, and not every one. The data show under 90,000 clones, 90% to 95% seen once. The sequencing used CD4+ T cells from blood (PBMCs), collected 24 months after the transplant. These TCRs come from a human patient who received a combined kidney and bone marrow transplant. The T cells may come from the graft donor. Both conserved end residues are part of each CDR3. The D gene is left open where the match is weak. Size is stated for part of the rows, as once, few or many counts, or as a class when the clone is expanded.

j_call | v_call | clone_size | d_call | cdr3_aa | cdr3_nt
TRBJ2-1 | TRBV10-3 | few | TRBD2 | CAIRPGLAGSKFF | TGTGCCATCAGACCGGGACTAGCGGGATCCAAGTTCTTC
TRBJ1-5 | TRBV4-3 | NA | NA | CASSQDASQGQPQHF | TGCGCCAGCAGCCAAGATGCGTCCCAGGGACAGCCCCAGCATTTT
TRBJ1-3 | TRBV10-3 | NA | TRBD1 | CAISDLGDSGNTIYF | TGTGCCATCAGTGACCTAGGGGACAGTGGAAACACCATATATTTT
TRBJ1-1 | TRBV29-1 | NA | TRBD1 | CSVEVSTGATEAFF | TGCAGCGTTGAGGTGTCCACAGGGGCAACTGAAGCTTTCTTT
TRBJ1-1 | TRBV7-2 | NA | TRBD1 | CASSLRGQGNTEAFF | TGTGCCAGCAGCTTGAGGGGGCAGGGGAACACTGAAGCTTTCTTT
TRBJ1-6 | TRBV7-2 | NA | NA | CASSIRHLYNSPLHF | TGTGCCAGCAGCATCCGACACCTTTATAATTCACCCCTCCACTTT
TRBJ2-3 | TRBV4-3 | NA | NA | CASSQEVLGLSYTQYF | TGCGCCAGCAGCCAAGAAGTTCTTGGCCTGTCATATACGCAGTATTTT
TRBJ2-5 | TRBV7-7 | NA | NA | CASSLGGHETQYF | TGTGCCAGCAGCTTAGGAGGGCACGAGACCCAGTACTTC
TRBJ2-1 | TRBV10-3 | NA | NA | CAIGAREQGYNEQFF | TGTGCCATCGGAGCCCGGGAGCAAGGATACAATGAGCAGTTCTTC
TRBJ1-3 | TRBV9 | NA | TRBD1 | CASSLTGTGGFGNTIYF | TGTGCCAGCAGCCTAACCGGGACAGGGGGATTTGGAAACACCATATATTTT
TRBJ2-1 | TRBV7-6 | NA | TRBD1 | CASSHPLRDRVNEQFF | TGTGCCAGCAGCCACCCCCTCCGGGACAGGGTAAATGAGCAGTTCTTC
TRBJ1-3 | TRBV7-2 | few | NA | CASSLAAENTIYF | TGTGCCAGCAGCTTAGCCGCTGAGAACACCATATATTTT
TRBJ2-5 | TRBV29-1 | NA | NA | CSVEGQGIRETQYF | TGCAGCGTTGAGGGCCAGGGGATTAGGGAGACCCAGTACTTC
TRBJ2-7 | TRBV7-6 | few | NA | CASSLRGYEQYF | TGTGCCAGCAGCTTAAGGGGCTACGAGCAGTACTTC
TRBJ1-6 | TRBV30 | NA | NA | CAWSGAYTSSYNSPLHF | TGTGCCTGGAGTGGGGCATATACTAGCTCCTATAATTCCCCCCTCCACTTT
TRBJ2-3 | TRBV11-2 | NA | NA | CASSFGADTQYF | TGTGCCAGCAGCTTCGGGGCAGATACGCAGTATTTT
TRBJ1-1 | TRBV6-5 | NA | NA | CASSYFAKPNTEAFF | TGTGCCAGCAGTTACTTTGCGAAGCCGAACACTGAAGCTTTCTTT
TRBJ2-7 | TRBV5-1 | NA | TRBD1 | CASSSRTGASSYEQYF | TGCGCCAGCAGCTCCAGGACAGGGGCGAGCTCCTACGAGCAGTACTTC
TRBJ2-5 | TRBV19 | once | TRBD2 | CASGTSSSVMGETQYF | TGTGCCAGTGGGACTAGCTCGTCGGTAATGGGAGAGACCCAGTACTTC
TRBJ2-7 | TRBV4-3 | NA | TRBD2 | CASSQDGGLGYYEQYF | TGCGCCAGCAGCCAAGATGGGGGACTAGGCTACTACGAGCAGTACTTC
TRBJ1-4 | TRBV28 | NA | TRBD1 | CASWGQAWEKLFF | TGTGCCAGCTGGGGACAGGCTTGGGAAAAACTGTTTTTT
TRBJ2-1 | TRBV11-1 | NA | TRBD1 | CASSLAGQGGHEQFF | TGTGCCAGCAGCTTAGCGGGACAGGGTGGCCATGAGCAGTTCTTC
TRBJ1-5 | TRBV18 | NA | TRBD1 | CASSRQGGPQGTAYSNQPQHF | TGTGCCAGCTCCCGACAGGGGGGCCCACAGGGGACAGCCTATAGCAATCAGCCCCAGCATTTT
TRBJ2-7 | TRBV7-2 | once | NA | CASSPFRGSEQYF | TGTGCCAGCAGCCCGTTCCGTGGCAGCGAGCAGTACTTC
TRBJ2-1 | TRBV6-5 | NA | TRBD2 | CASSYWGGRADNEQFF | TGTGCCAGCAGTTACTGGGGCGGGAGAGCAGATAATGAGCAGTTCTTC
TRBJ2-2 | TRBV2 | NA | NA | CASSEVTGPHGELFF | TGTGCCAGCAGTGAAGTTACAGGGCCCCACGGGGAGCTGTTTTTT
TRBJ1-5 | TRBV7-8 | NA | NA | CASSLAQDQPQHF | TGTGCCAGCAGCTTAGCGCAGGATCAGCCCCAGCATTTT
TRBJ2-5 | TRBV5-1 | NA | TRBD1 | CASSVTGVRETQYF | TGCGCCAGCAGCGTGACAGGGGTAAGAGAGACCCAGTACTTC
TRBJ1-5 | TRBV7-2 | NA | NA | CASSPTTRGINQPQHF | TGTGCCAGCAGCCCGACGACAAGGGGAATTAATCAGCCCCAGCATTTT
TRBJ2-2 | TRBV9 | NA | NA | CASSVWNTGELFF | TGTGCCAGCAGCGTCTGGAACACCGGGGAGCTGTTTTTT
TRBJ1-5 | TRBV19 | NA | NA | CASNPWGDSNQPQHF | TGTGCCAGCAACCCGTGGGGGGATAGCAATCAGCCCCAGCATTTT
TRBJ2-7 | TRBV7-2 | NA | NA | CASSQNSGAYEQYF | TGTGCCAGCAGCCAAAATAGCGGAGCCTACGAGCAGTACTTC
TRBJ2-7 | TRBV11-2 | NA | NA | CASSLVLADYEQYF | TGTGCCAGCAGCTTAGTTCTGGCTGACTACGAGCAGTACTTC
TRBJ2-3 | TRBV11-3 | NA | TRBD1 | CASSLGQGRADTQYF | TGTGCCAGCAGCTTAGGACAGGGGCGAGCAGATACGCAGTATTTT
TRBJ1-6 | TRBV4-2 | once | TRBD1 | CASSQGSDRANSPLHF | TGTGCCAGCAGCCAAGGTTCGGACAGGGCTAATTCACCCCTCCACTTT
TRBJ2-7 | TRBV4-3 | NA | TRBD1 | CASSQDIIRDSYYEQYF | TGCGCCAGCAGCCAAGATATCATCCGGGACAGTTACTACGAGCAGTACTTC